This T cell receptor (beta chain) was retrieved from a study of T-cell reconstitution after alpha-beta-depleted transplantation in children. Using unique molecular identifiers, the investigators prepared the TCRbeta library. TCRdb passed the PCR reads through MiXCR, listing each CDR3 protein once. The sample has around 600,000 distinct CDR3 sequences; over 15% are singletons. The V and J ends lost 9 bases and 2 bases respectively, with 18 bases between them. The length of the CDR3 is 14 residues. Germline values: CDR1 SGHDT, CDR2 YYEEEE. The material sequenced was PBMCs from the stem cell graft donor, taken from the stem cell graft. The source is a human donor who donated a stem cell graft to a child with acute myeloid leukemia. The genes are TRBV5-6 and TRBJ2-7; D ambiguous. CDR3 amino acids: CAMGLGDLAYEQYF. The CDR3 nucleotides read TGTGCCATGGGCCTCGGAGACCTCGCCTACGAGCAGTACTTC.